These T cell receptor beta chains were read from a single sample in a study of OX40 agonist ivuxolimab in advanced cancers. The table came from immunoSEQ multiplex PCR; TCRdb's copy has only in-frame clones and leaves some out. This sample has 50,000 to 75,000 clones, with around 90% found just once. The input for sequencing was CD4+ or CD8+ T cells sorted from blood, taken in a trial of the OX40 agonist ivuxolimab. Receptors originate from an adult with an advanced solid tumor such as melanoma, head and neck, liver or kidney cancer. Each CDR3 is given with its conserved first and last residue. Each record gives: CDR3 protein, CDR3 DNA, V gene, J gene, D gene, clone size. D genes are given only for firm matches. Rows give clone size only sometimes, using once, few, many, or a class for an expanded clone.

cdr3_aa: CTSSHRDRGSTDTQYF
cdr3_nt: TGCACCAGCAGCCATCGGGACAGGGGATCCACAGATACGCAGTATTTT
v_call: TRBV1
j_call: TRBJ2-3
d_call: NA
clone_size: once

cdr3_aa: CASSLAGMNTEAFF
cdr3_nt: TGTGCCAGCAGCTTAGCGGGGATGAACACTGAAGCTTTCTTT
v_call: TRBV7-8
j_call: TRBJ1-1
d_call: NA
clone_size: NA

cdr3_aa: CASSLVMNQPQHF
cdr3_nt: TGTGCCAGCAGCTTAGTTATGAATCAGCCCCAGCATTTT
v_call: TRBV7-2
j_call: TRBJ1-5
d_call: NA
clone_size: NA

cdr3_aa: CASSFEQSSTEAFF
cdr3_nt: TGCGCCAGCAGCTTTGAACAGTCGTCTACTGAAGCTTTCTTT
v_call: TRBV5-1
j_call: TRBJ1-1
d_call: NA
clone_size: NA

cdr3_aa: CASSQGFRGYNEKLFF
cdr3_nt: TGCGCCAGCAGCCAAGGGTTCAGGGGCTATAATGAAAAACTGTTTTTT
v_call: TRBV4-1
j_call: TRBJ1-4
d_call: NA
clone_size: NA

cdr3_aa: CASSLSGGRAEAFF
cdr3_nt: TGTGCCAGCAGCTTGTCAGGGGGCAGAGCTGAAGCTTTCTTT
v_call: TRBV7-3
j_call: TRBJ1-1
d_call: TRBD1
clone_size: NA

cdr3_aa: CASSLGGGFSPLHF
cdr3_nt: TGTGCCAGCAGCTTGGGAGGGGGCTTTTCACCCCTCCACTTT
v_call: TRBV7-3
j_call: TRBJ1-6
d_call: TRBD1
clone_size: NA

cdr3_aa: CASSLVSGQGRQPQHF
cdr3_nt: TGTGCCAGCAGCTTAGTTAGTGGACAGGGTCGTCAGCCCCAGCATTTT
v_call: TRBV7-8
j_call: TRBJ1-5
d_call: TRBD1
clone_size: NA

cdr3_aa: CASSPPGQGASTGELFF
cdr3_nt: TGTGCCAGCTCACCACCTGGGCAGGGTGCGAGCACCGGGGAGCTGTTTTTT
v_call: TRBV18
j_call: TRBJ2-2
d_call: NA
clone_size: NA

cdr3_aa: CASSLRQTEAFF
cdr3_nt: TGTGCCAGCAGCTTACGACAGACTGAAGCTTTCTTT
v_call: TRBV5-6
j_call: TRBJ1-1
d_call: NA
clone_size: NA

cdr3_aa: CASSSNRVHYGYTF
cdr3_nt: TGTGCCAGCAGCTCGAACAGGGTTCACTATGGCTACACCTTC
v_call: TRBV11-3
j_call: TRBJ1-2
d_call: NA
clone_size: NA

cdr3_aa: CSVLTGGNGYGYTF
cdr3_nt: TGCAGCGTTCTGACAGGGGGCAACGGCTATGGCTACACCTTC
v_call: TRBV29-1
j_call: TRBJ1-2
d_call: TRBD1
clone_size: once

cdr3_aa: CASSYPVGGGTGELFF
cdr3_nt: TGTGCCAGCAGTTACCCCGTGGGGGGGGGCACCGGGGAGCTGTTTTTT
v_call: TRBV6-5
j_call: TRBJ2-2
d_call: TRBD2
clone_size: NA

cdr3_aa: CSTTTGGEEKLFF
cdr3_nt: TGCAGCACGACGACAGGGGGAGAGGAAAAACTGTTTTTT
v_call: TRBV29-1
j_call: TRBJ1-4
d_call: TRBD1
clone_size: NA

cdr3_aa: CASSVDIRGHITEAFF
cdr3_nt: TGTGCCAGCAGCGTAGACATCAGGGGACATATCACTGAAGCTTTCTTT
v_call: TRBV9
j_call: TRBJ1-1
d_call: NA
clone_size: NA

cdr3_aa: CASSLSGEQYF
cdr3_nt: TGTGCCAGCAGCTTGTCCGGGGAGCAGTACTTC
v_call: TRBV5-4
j_call: TRBJ2-7
d_call: NA
clone_size: few

cdr3_aa: CASSPQQGEGYTF
cdr3_nt: TGTGCCAGCTCACCACAACAGGGGGAAGGCTACACCTTC
v_call: TRBV18
j_call: TRBJ1-2
d_call: TRBD1
clone_size: NA

cdr3_aa: CASSFGSNTDTQYF
cdr3_nt: TGCGCCAGCAGCTTCGGCTCTAACACAGATACGCAGTATTTT
v_call: TRBV5-1
j_call: TRBJ2-3
d_call: NA
clone_size: NA

cdr3_aa: CASRRDRWANYGYTF
cdr3_nt: TGTGCCAGCAGACGGGACAGGTGGGCTAACTATGGCTACACCTTC
v_call: TRBV6-1
j_call: TRBJ1-2
d_call: TRBD1
clone_size: NA

cdr3_aa: CAARGNTGELFF
cdr3_nt: TGTGCCGCTAGGGGAAACACCGGGGAGCTGTTTTTT
v_call: TRBV6-5
j_call: TRBJ2-2
d_call: NA
clone_size: NA

cdr3_aa: CASTWDRGNYGYTF
cdr3_nt: TGTGCCAGTACCTGGGACAGGGGAAATTATGGCTACACCTTC
v_call: TRBV19
j_call: TRBJ1-2
d_call: TRBD1
clone_size: NA

cdr3_aa: CASSLGDRGNTEAFF
cdr3_nt: TGTGCCAGCAGCTTGGGGGACAGGGGGAACACTGAAGCTTTCTTT
v_call: TRBV5-4
j_call: TRBJ1-1
d_call: TRBD1
clone_size: once

cdr3_aa: CASSLGGTGLLDEQFF
cdr3_nt: TGCGCCAGCAGCTTGGGTGGGACAGGGCTACTTGATGAGCAGTTCTTC
v_call: TRBV5-1
j_call: TRBJ2-1
d_call: TRBD1
clone_size: NA

cdr3_aa: CASSLYPGTGADTQYF
cdr3_nt: TGTGCCAGCAGTTTATATCCAGGGACAGGGGCAGATACGCAGTATTTT
v_call: TRBV27
j_call: TRBJ2-3
d_call: TRBD1
clone_size: NA

cdr3_aa: CASSTPGTGATEAFF
cdr3_nt: TGTGCCAGCAGCACACCCGGGACAGGGGCGACTGAAGCTTTCTTT
v_call: TRBV5-4
j_call: TRBJ1-1
d_call: TRBD1
clone_size: NA

cdr3_aa: CASSEPRDYYNEQFF
cdr3_nt: TGTGCCAGCAGTGAGCCCCGGGACTATTACAATGAGCAGTTCTTC
v_call: TRBV2
j_call: TRBJ2-1
d_call: TRBD2
clone_size: NA

cdr3_aa: CASSVFPGTDYEQYF
cdr3_nt: TGTGCCAGCAGCGTTTTTCCCGGGACAGACTACGAGCAGTACTTC
v_call: TRBV9
j_call: TRBJ2-7
d_call: TRBD1
clone_size: once

cdr3_aa: CASSIERGTGELFF
cdr3_nt: TGTGCCAGTAGTATCGAGCGGGGCACCGGGGAGCTGTTTTTT
v_call: TRBV19
j_call: TRBJ2-2
d_call: TRBD2
clone_size: NA

cdr3_aa: CASSLGLAAGQETQYF
cdr3_nt: TGTGCCAGCAGCTTAGGACTAGCGGCGGGGCAGGAGACCCAGTACTTC
v_call: TRBV11-2
j_call: TRBJ2-5
d_call: TRBD2
clone_size: NA

cdr3_aa: CATSRDIAKGGYTF
cdr3_nt: TGTGCCACCAGCAGAGATATCGCCAAAGGGGGCTACACCTTC
v_call: TRBV15
j_call: TRBJ1-2
d_call: NA
clone_size: NA

cdr3_aa: CASTGMNTEAFF
cdr3_nt: TGTGCCAGCACAGGGATGAACACTGAAGCTTTCTTT
v_call: TRBV2
j_call: TRBJ1-1
d_call: NA
clone_size: NA

cdr3_aa: CASSINDNTYEQYF
cdr3_nt: TGTGCCAGTAGTATCAATGACAACACCTACGAGCAGTACTTC
v_call: TRBV19
j_call: TRBJ2-7
d_call: NA
clone_size: NA

cdr3_aa: CASSPLAGGPGTGELFF
cdr3_nt: TGTGCCAGCAGCCCCCTAGCGGGGGGGCCGGGGACCGGGGAGCTGTTTTTT
v_call: TRBV7-2
j_call: TRBJ2-2
d_call: TRBD2
clone_size: NA

cdr3_aa: CASSLSFGSDYTF
cdr3_nt: TGTGCCAGCAGTTTATCGTTCGGGTCGGACTACACCTTC
v_call: TRBV27
j_call: TRBJ1-2
d_call: NA
clone_size: NA

cdr3_aa: CASSLYGGGASTDTQYF
cdr3_nt: TGCGCCAGCAGCTTGTACGGCGGGGGGGCTAGCACAGATACGCAGTATTTT
v_call: TRBV5-1
j_call: TRBJ2-3
d_call: TRBD2
clone_size: NA

cdr3_aa: CASSKTSGGADTQYF
cdr3_nt: TGTGCCAGCAGCAAGACTAGCGGGGGGGCGGATACGCAGTATTTT
v_call: TRBV7-2
j_call: TRBJ2-3
d_call: TRBD2
clone_size: NA

cdr3_aa: CATSPGAANSPLHF
cdr3_nt: TGTGCCACCTCCCCCGGGGCTGCCAATTCACCCCTCCACTTT
v_call: TRBV19
j_call: TRBJ1-6
d_call: NA
clone_size: NA

cdr3_aa: CASSHGLYEQYF
cdr3_nt: TGTGCCAGCAGCCACGGACTTTACGAGCAGTACTTC
v_call: TRBV14
j_call: TRBJ2-7
d_call: NA
clone_size: NA

cdr3_aa: CASTTRQGAVETQYF
cdr3_nt: TGTGCCAGCACCACCAGACAGGGGGCGGTGGAGACCCAGTACTTC
v_call: TRBV27
j_call: TRBJ2-5
d_call: TRBD1
clone_size: NA

cdr3_aa: CASSRRRQVLSEQFF
cdr3_nt: TGTGCCAGCAGCCGACGGCGACAGGTACTAAGTGAGCAGTTCTTC
v_call: TRBV5-6
j_call: TRBJ2-1
d_call: NA
clone_size: NA

cdr3_aa: CAISESGGRATRQYF
cdr3_nt: TGTGCCATCAGTGAGTCTGGGGGGCGAGCTACGAGGCAGTACTTC
v_call: TRBV10-3
j_call: TRBJ2-7
d_call: NA
clone_size: once

cdr3_aa: CASRGQGRDEQFF
cdr3_nt: TGTGCCAGCAGGGGACAGGGTCGGGATGAGCAGTTCTTC
v_call: TRBV2
j_call: TRBJ2-1
d_call: TRBD1
clone_size: NA